The T cell receptor beta chain described here comes from a study of T cell repertoires in cytomegalovirus infection. Study-wide findings and caveats: Cumulative frequency (of public TCR beta family members) identified carriers of CMV plus the relevant HLA. HLA-C-restricted CMV-specific TCR beta clonotypes were dominant in the ex vivo response.

TCRdb passed the reads through MiXCR, listing each CDR3 protein once. The sample carries hundreds of thousands of distinct CDR3 sequences, around 30% recorded once. The CDR3 sequence is 14 residues long. CDR1 is SNHLY, CDR2 FYNNEI, per germline. After removal of 4 bases from V and 9 bases from J, the junction contained 9 bases not matched to a gene. Of note for this clonotype: The antigen is unknown.

This clonotype was obtained from a human donor in good health (CMV status not recorded). Some clones in this sample may be carry-over from other donors' samples. The material sequenced was cultured PBMCs, taken from culture after CMV antigen stimulation. V is TRBV2 and J is TRBJ2-1, with 7 nucleotides matching TRBD2. The CDR3 DNA reads TGTGCCAGCAGTGGGAGACTAGCTTTTGGTGAGCAGTTCTTC. The encoded protein is CASSGRLAFGEQFF.